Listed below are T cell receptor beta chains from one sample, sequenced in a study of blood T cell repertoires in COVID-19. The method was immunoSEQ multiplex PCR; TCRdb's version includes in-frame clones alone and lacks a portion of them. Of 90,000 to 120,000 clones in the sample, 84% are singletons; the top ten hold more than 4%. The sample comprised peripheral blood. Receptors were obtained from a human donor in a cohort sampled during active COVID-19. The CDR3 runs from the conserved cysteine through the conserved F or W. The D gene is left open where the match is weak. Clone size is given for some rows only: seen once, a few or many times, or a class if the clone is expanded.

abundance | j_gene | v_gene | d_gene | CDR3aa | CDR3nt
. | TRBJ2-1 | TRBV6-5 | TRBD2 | CASSTGTSVYEQFF | TGTGCCAGCAGCACCGGGACTAGCGTATATGAGCAGTTCTTC
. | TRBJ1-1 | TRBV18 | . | CASSQQAYEAFF | TGTGCCAGCTCACAGCAGGCATATGAAGCTTTCTTT
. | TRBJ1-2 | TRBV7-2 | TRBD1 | CASSLGQSYGYTF | TGTGCCAGCAGCTTGGGACAGAGCTATGGCTACACCTTC
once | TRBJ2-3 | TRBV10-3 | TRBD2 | CAISGDSGRALTDTQYF | TGTGCCATCAGTGGTGATAGCGGGAGGGCCTTAACAGATACGCAGTATTTT
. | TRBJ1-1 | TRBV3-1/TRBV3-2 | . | CASSQDQGGGTEAFF | TGTGCCAGCAGCCAAGATCAAGGGGGGGGTACTGAAGCTTTCTTT
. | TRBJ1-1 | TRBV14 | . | CASSNTEAFF | TGTGCCAGCAGTAATACTGAAGCTTTCTTT
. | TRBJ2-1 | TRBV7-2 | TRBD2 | CASSLGSGFSSYNEQFF | TGTGCCAGCAGCTTAGGTAGCGGGTTTAGCTCCTACAATGAGCAGTTCTTC
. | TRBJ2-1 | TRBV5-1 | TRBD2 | CASRRHPRTSGRAFVYNEQFF | TGCGCCAGCAGGCGGCATCCAAGAACTAGCGGGAGGGCCTTTGTCTACAATGAGCAGTTCTTC
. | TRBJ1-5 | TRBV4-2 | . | CASSQDLGPEPQHF | TGTGCCAGCAGCCAAGACCTGGGGCCTGAGCCCCAGCATTTT
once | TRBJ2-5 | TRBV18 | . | CASSPAGAETQYF | TGTGCCAGCTCACCTGCAGGGGCGGAGACCCAGTACTTC
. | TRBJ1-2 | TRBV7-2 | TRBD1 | CASSADREWYGYTF | TGTGCCAGCAGCGCCGACAGGGAGTGGTATGGCTACACCTTC
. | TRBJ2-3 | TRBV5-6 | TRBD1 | CASSEDRVTDTQYF | TGTGCCAGCAGCGAGGACAGGGTCACAGATACGCAGTATTTT
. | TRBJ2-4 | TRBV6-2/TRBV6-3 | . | CASSAGLAKNIQYF | TGTGCCAGCAGTGCGGGACTAGCCAAAAACATTCAGTACTTC
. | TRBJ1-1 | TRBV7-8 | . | CASSLVASGTYTEAFF | TGTGCCAGCAGCTTAGTCGCCTCAGGAACTTACACTGAAGCTTTCTTT
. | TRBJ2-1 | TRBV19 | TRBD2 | CASSPGGLAGGYSYNEQFF | TGTGCCAGTAGTCCCGGGGGACTAGCGGGAGGTTACTCCTACAATGAGCAGTTCTTC
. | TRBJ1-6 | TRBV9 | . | CASSPRQDGNSPLHF | TGTGCCAGCAGCCCCCGACAGGATGGAAATTCACCCCTCCACTTT
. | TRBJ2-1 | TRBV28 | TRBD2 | CASSFFRLAGYNEQFF | TGTGCCAGCAGTTTTTTTCGCCTAGCGGGGTACAATGAGCAGTTCTTC
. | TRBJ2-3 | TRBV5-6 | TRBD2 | CASSTSGRRADTQYF | TGTGCCAGCAGTACCAGCGGGAGAAGGGCAGATACGCAGTATTTT
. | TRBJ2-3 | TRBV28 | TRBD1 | CASSRDRSTDTQYF | TGTGCCAGCAGTCGGGACAGGAGCACAGATACGCAGTATTTT
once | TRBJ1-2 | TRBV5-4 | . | CASSFDRLLPNYGYTF | TGTGCCAGCAGCTTCGACAGGTTATTACCTAACTATGGCTACACCTTC
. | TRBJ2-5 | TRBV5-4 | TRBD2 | CASSPGGIRLAGEETQYF | TGTGCCAGCAGCCCCGGAGGAATTCGACTAGCGGGAGAGGAGACCCAGTACTTC
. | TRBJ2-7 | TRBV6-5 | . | CASSYGRKGSYEQYF | TGTGCCAGCAGCTACGGGCGGAAGGGGTCCTACGAGCAGTACTTC
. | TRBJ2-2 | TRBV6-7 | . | CASSTLRLQGNTGELFF | TGTGCCAGCAGTACACTTAGGCTACAGGGGAACACCGGGGAGCTGTTTTTT
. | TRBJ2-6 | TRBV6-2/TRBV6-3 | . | CASSYLTGDSGANVLTF | TGTGCCAGCAGTTACCTGACAGGAGACTCTGGGGCCAACGTCCTGACTTTC
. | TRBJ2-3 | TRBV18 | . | CASSPGLQGTDTQYF | TGTGCCAGCTCACCAGGACTTCAAGGCACAGATACGCAGTATTTT
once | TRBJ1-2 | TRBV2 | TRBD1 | CASSDRVFGYGYTF | TGTGCCAGCAGCGACAGGGTATTTGGCTATGGCTACACCTTC
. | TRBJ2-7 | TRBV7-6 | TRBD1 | CASSIEDRGAYEQYF | TGTGCCAGCAGCATAGAGGACAGGGGGGCCTACGAGCAGTACTTC
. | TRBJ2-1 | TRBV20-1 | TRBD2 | CSASGQLAGAYNEQFF | TGCAGTGCTAGTGGCCAGCTAGCGGGAGCCTACAATGAGCAGTTCTTC
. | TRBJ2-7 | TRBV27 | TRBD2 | CASSPLAGGSEQYF | TGTGCCAGCAGTCCGCTAGCGGGAGGGAGCGAGCAGTACTTC
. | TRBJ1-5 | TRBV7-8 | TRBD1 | CASRRTGDSNQPQHF | TGTGCCAGTCGGAGGACAGGAGATAGCAATCAGCCCCAGCATTTT
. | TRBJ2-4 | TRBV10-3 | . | CAISEQYAIAKNIQYF | TGTGCCATCAGTGAACAGTACGCAATAGCCAAAAACATTCAGTACTTC
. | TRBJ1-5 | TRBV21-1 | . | CASSKTDGSVGNQPQHF | TGTGCCAGCAGCAAAACCGACGGGTCGGTGGGCAATCAGCCCCAGCATTTT
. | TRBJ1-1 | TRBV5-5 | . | CASCRQTNTEAFF | TGTGCCAGCTGTCGACAGACGAACACTGAAGCTTTCTTT
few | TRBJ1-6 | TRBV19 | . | CASSPGGQADSPLHF | TGTGCCAGTAGCCCGGGAGGGCAGGCGGATTCACCCCTCCACTTT
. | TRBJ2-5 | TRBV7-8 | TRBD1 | CASSLAPRGTAQETQYF | TGTGCCAGCAGCTTAGCACCGAGGGGGACAGCCCAAGAGACCCAGTACTTC
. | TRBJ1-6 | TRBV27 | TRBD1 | CASSLWGDRDLKGSPLHF | TGTGCCAGCAGTCTCTGGGGGGACAGGGACCTCAAGGGTTCACCCCTCCACTTT
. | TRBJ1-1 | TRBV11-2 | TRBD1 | CASSRQGSNTEAFF | TGTGCCAGCAGCCGACAGGGATCGAACACTGAAGCTTTCTTT
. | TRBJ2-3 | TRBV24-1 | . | CATSDFHLGGGDTQYF | TGTGCCACCAGTGATTTCCACTTAGGGGGTGGAGATACGCAGTATTTT
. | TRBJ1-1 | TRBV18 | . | CASSPRTAEAFF | TGTGCCAGCTCACCACGGACAGCCGAAGCTTTCTTT
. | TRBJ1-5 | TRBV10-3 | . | CAIRETVSDSNQPQHF | TGTGCCATCAGGGAGACAGTTTCGGATAGCAATCAGCCCCAGCATTTT
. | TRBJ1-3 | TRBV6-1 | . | CASSERGSGNTIYF | TGTGCCAGCAGTGAACGAGGGTCTGGAAACACCATATATTTT
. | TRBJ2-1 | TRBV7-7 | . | CASSQAPGNEQFF | TGTGCTAGCAGCCAAGCACCGGGTAATGAGCAGTTCTTC
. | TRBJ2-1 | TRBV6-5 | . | CASSYGWSPADEQFF | TGTGCCAGCAGTTACGGATGGAGTCCGGCCGATGAGCAGTTCTTC
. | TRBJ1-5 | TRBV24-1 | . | CATQQGISNNQPQHF | TGTGCCACTCAACAGGGAATTTCAAACAATCAGCCCCAGCATTTT
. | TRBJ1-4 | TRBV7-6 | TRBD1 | CASSLDPGTGLKLFF | TGTGCCAGCAGCTTGGATCCCGGGACAGGGCTGAAACTGTTTTTT
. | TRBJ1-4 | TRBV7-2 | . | CASSLVGASKLFF | TGTGCCAGCAGCTTAGTGGGGGCGAGTAAACTGTTTTTT
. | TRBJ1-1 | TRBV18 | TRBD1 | CASSLGQGNTEAFF | TGTGCCAGCTCACTCGGACAGGGGAACACTGAAGCTTTCTTT
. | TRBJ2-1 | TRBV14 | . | CASSQTAGSYNEQFF | TGTGCCAGCAGCCAAACAGCGGGCAGTTACAATGAGCAGTTCTTC
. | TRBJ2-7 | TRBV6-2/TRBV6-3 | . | CASSYNIYEQYF | TGTGCCAGCAGTTACAATATCTACGAGCAGTACTTC
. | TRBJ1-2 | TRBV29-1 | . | CSVESLEYGYTF | TGCAGCGTTGAGTCGCTGGAGTATGGCTACACCTTC
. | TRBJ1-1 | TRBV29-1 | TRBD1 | CSVGQGGNTEAFF | TGCAGCGTGGGACAGGGCGGGAACACTGAAGCTTTCTTT
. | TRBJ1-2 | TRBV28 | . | CASSLGQGYTF | TGTGCCAGCAGTTTGGGGCAAGGCTACACCTTC
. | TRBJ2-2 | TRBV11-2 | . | CASSLEYRDTGELFF | TGTGCCAGCAGCTTAGAATACCGAGACACCGGGGAGCTGTTTTTT